This TCR beta chain stems from a study of blood T cell repertoires in COVID-19. Study in general: The United States, Italy and Spain supplied acute and convalescent COVID-19 samples.

This CDR3 spans 18 amino acids. Germline lookup yields CDR1 SNHLY and CDR2 FYNNEI. The V and J ends lost 7 bases and 1 base, in that order; junction bases with no gene match: 9. This table comes from immunoSEQ multiplex PCR, and its TCRdb copy is limited to in-frame clones, with some not included. Here the sample spans approximately 30,000 clones, 85% being singletons. This chain uses TRBV2 with TRBJ2-3; 15 bases are shared with TRBD2. The sample was peripheral blood. This clonotype was obtained from a human donor with acute or convalescent COVID-19. The donor label of this sample is uncertain. CDR3: CASTSGTSGRLGTDTQYF. The CDR3 coding sequence is TGTGCCAGCACCTCAGGGACTAGCGGGAGGTTAGGCACAGATACGCAGTATTTT.